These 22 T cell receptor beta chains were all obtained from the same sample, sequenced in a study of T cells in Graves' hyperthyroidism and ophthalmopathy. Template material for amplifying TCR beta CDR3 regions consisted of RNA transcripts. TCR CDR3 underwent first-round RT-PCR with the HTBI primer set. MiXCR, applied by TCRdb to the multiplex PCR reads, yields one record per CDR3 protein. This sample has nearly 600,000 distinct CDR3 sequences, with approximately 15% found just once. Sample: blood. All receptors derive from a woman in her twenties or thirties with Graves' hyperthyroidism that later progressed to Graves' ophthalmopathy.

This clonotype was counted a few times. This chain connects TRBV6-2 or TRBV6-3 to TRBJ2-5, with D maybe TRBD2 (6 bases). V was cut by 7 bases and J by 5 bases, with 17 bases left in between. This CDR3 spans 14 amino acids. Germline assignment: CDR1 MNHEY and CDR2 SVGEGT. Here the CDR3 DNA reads TGTGCCAGCAACTATAGCGGAGGCGGGGAGACCCAGTACTTC. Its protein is CASNYSGGGETQYF.

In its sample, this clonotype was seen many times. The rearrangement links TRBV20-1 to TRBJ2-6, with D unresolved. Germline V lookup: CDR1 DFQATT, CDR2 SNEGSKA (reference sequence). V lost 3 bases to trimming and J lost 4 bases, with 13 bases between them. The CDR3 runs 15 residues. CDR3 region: CSARVPRSGANVLTF. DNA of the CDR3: TGCAGTGCTAGGGTACCAAGGTCCGGGGCCAACGTCCTGACTTTC.

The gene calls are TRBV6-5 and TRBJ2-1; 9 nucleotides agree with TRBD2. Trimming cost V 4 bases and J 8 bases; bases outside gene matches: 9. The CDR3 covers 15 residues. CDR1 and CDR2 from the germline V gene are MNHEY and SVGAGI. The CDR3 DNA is TGTGCCAGCAGTTCCGGCGGGAGGGCCAGGTATGAGCAGTTCTTC. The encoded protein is CASSSGGRARYEQFF.

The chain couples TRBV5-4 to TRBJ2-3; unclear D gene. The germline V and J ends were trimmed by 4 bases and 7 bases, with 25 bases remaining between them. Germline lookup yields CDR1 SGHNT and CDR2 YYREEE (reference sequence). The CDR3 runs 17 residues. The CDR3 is CASSRNGGQIPQNTQYF. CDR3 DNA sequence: TGTGCCAGCAGCCGCAACGGCGGTCAAATCCCACAAAATACGCAGTATTTT.

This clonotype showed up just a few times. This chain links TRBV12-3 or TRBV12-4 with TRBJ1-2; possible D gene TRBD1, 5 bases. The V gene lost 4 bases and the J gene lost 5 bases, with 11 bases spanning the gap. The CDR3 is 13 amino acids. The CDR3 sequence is CASSSGTSYGYTF. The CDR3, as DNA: TGTGCCAGCAGTTCCGGGACTTCTTATGGCTACACCTTC.

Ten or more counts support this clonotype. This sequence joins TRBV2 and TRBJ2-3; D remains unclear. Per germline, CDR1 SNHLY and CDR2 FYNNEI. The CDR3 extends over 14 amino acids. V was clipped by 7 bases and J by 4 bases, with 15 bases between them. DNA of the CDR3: TGTGCCAGCAACGACTGGGGTCGGTCAGATACGCAGTATTTT. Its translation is CASNDWGRSDTQYF. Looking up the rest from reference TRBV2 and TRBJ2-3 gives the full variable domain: EPEVTQTPSHQVTQMGQEVILRCVPISNHLYFYWYRQILGQKVEFLVSFYNNEISEKSEIFDDQFSVERPDGSNFTLKIRSTKLEDSAMYFCASNDWGRSDTQYFGPGTRLTVL.

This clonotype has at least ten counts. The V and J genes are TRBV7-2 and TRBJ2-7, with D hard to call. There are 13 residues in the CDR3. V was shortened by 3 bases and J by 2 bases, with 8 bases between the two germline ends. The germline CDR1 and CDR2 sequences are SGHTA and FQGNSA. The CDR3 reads CASSLVATYEQYF. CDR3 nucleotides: TGTGCCAGCAGCTTGGTCGCAACCTACGAGCAGTACTTC.

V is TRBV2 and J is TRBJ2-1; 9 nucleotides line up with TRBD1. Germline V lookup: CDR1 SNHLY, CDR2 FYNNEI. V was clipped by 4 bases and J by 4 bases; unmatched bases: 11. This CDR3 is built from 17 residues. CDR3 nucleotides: TGTGCCAGCAGTGTTCCCGGGACAGGGAAATTATACAATGAGCAGTTCTTC. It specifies CASSVPGTGKLYNEQFF.

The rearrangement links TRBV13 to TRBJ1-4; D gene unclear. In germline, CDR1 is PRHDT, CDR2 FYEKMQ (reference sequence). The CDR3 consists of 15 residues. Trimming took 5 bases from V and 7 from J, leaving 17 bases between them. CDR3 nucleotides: TGTGCCAGCAGCGTGAACGCCTTCGAGGCTGAAAAACTGTTTTTT. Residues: CASSVNAFEAEKLFF.

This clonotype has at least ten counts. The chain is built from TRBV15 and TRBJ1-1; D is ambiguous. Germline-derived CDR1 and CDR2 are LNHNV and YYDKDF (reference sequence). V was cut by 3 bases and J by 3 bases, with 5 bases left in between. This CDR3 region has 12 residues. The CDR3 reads CATSRVDTEAFF. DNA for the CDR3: TGTGCCACCAGCAGGGTGGACACTGAAGCTTTCTTT.

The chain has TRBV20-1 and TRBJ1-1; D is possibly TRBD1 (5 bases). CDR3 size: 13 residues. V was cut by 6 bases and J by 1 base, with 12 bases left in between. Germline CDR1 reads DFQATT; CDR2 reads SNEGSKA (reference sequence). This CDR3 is CSASRGGNTEAFF. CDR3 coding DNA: TGCAGTGCCTCTCGGGGGGGGAACACTGAAGCTTTCTTT.

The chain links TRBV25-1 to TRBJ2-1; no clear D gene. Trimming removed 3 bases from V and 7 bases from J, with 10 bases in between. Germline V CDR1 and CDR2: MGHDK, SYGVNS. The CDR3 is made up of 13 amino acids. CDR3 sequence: CASSDPVLNEQFF. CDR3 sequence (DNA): TGTGCCAGCAGTGATCCTGTTTTGAATGAGCAGTTCTTC.

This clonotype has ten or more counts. The CDR3 DNA sequence: TGTGCCAGCAGAAGGGGGGACAGGGTCCACGAGCAGTACTTC. Protein: CASRRGDRVHEQYF. This chain uses TRBV28 with TRBJ2-7; the match to TRBD1 covers 9 bases. V dropped 6 bases and J dropped 5; count of bases not matched to a gene: 8. This CDR3 region has 14 residues. The germline gives CDR1 MDHEN, CDR2 SYDVKM. Full variable domain (missing parts from reference TRBV28 and TRBJ2-7): DVKVTQSSRYLVKRTGEKVFLECVQDMDHENMFWYRQDPGLGLRLIYFSYDVKMKEKGDIPEGYSVSREKKERFSLILESASTNQTSMYLCASRRGDRVHEQYFGPGTRLTVT.

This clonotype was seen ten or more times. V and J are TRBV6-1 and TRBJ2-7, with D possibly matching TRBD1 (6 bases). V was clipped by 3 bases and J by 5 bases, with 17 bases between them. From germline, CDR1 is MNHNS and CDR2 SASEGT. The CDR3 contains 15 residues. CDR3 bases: TGTGCCAGCAGTGAGAGCATACAGGGTTTGGACGAGCAGTACTTC. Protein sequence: CASSESIQGLDEQYF.

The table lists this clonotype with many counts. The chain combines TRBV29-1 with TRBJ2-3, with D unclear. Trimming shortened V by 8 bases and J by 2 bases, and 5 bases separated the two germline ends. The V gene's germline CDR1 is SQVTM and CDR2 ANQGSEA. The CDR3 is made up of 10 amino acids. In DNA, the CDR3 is TGCAGCATCTACACAGATACGCAGTATTTT. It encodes CSIYTDTQYF.

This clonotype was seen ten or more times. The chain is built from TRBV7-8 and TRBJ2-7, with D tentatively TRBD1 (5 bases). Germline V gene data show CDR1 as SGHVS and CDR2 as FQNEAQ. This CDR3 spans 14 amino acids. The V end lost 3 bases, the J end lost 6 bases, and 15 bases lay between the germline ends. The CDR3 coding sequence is TGTGCCAGCAGCTTCGAGGCAGGGAATAGCGAGCAGTACTTC. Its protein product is CASSFEAGNSEQYF.

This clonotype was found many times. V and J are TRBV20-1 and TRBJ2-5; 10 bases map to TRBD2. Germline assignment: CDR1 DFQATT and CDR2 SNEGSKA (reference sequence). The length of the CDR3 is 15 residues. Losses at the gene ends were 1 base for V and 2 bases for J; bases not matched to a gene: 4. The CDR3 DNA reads TGCAGTGCTAGAGCTAGCGGGAGCGGGCAAGAGACCCAGTACTTC. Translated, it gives CSARASGSGQETQYF.

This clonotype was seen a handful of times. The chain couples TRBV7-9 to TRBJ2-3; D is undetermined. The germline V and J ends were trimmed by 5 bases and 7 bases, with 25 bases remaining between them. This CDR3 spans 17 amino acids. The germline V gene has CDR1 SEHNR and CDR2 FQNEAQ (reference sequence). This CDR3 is CASSTPSSGDTDHTQYF. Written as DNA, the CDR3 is TGTGCCAGCAGCACGCCCTCTAGTGGTGACACGGACCATACGCAGTATTTT.

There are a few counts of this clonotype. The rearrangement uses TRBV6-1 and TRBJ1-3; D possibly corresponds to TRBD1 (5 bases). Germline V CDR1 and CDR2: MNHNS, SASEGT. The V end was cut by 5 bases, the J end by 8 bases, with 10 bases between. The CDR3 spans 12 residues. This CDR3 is CASSYSGDTIYF. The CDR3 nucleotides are TGTGCCAGCAGTTATTCGGGGGACACCATATATTTT.

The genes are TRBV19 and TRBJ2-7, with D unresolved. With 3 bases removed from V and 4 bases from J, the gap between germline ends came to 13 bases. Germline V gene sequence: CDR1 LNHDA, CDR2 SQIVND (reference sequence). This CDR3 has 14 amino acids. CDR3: CASSIARRQYEQYF. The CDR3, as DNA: TGTGCCAGTAGTATCGCGCGGCGTCAGTACGAGCAGTACTTC.

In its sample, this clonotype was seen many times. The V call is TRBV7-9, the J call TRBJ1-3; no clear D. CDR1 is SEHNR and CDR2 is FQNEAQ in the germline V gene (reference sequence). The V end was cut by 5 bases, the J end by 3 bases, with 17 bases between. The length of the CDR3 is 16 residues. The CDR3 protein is CASSPPGLANGNTIYF. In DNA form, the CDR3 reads TGTGCCAGCAGCCCACCGGGCCTGGCAAATGGAAACACCATATATTTT.

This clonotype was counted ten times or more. The CDR3 sequence is CSVESRPYEQYF. CDR3 nucleotide sequence: TGCAGCGTTGAAAGCCGACCCTACGAGCAGTACTTC. J is TRBJ2-7 and V is TRBV29-1; no clear D. Germline lookup yields CDR1 SQVTM and CDR2 ANQGSEA. Trimming pared 2 bases from V and 2 bases from J, leaving 7 bases between. The CDR3 extends over 12 amino acids.